This note documents a single TCR beta chain sequence. This entry belongs to a study of blood T cell repertoires in COVID-19. Germline values: CDR1 MGHDK, CDR2 SYGVNS. With V trimmed by 5 bases and J by 0 bases, 6 bases remained unmatched. The CDR3 spans 15 residues. As handled by the study authors: Reference gene primer amplification gave estimated nucleated cell counts. The protocol was immunoSEQ multiplex PCR, while the TCRdb copy is restricted to in-frame clones and leaves out a portion. The V and J calls and the clone size are those of that table, but D and trimming were determined from the DNA. Of more than 150,000 clones listed, about 90% are singletons.

The sequenced material came from peripheral blood. The sequence was obtained from a man aged 55 to 70 with acute or convalescent COVID-19. This chain connects TRBV25-1 to TRBJ2-7, with 8 bases that match TRBD1. Here the CDR3 reads CASSHWDRSSYEQYF. CDR3 nucleotide sequence: TGTGCCAGCAGTCATTGGGACAGGAGCTCCTACGAGCAGTACTTC.